Sequencing of this T cell receptor (beta chain) was carried out in a study of CD8+ T cells in alopecia areata (dated 2018 in TCRdb). Broadly, across the study: Treated patients were enrolled in an open-label pilot trial of oral tofacitinib at 5 to 10 mg twice daily for moderate-to-severe alopecia areata. Scalp tissue and sorted CD4+ and CD8+ peripheral blood T cells from patchy and totalis/universalis alopecia areata patients and from healthy controls were covered by human TCRbeta sequencing. In both human patients and the C3H/HeJ mouse model, the study applied high-throughput TCRbeta sequencing to look at T cell clonal expansion in alopecia areata. The SALT score, which quantifies the percentage of affected scalp surface area, was used to measure disease severity in treated patients. Biopsies were taken from tofacitinib-treated patients at baseline and at 4 and 24 weeks of treatment, and a later scalp biopsy was taken in several of the tofacitinib-treated patients. RNA was obtained with the PAXgene miRNA kit for fixed scalp, the miRNeasy kit for PBMCs, and the RNeasy kit for mouse skin. Scalp clonality was compared among normal scalp (n=4), patchy alopecia areata scalp (n=8), and alopecia totalis/universalis scalp (n=8). TCRbeta CDR3 regions were amplified by immunoSEQ multiplex PCR using 35 Vbeta forward and 13 Jbeta reverse primers. Tofacitinib was given for 6 to 18 months, followed by 6 months of follow-up off drug to assess delayed response and recurrence.

To prepare the library, the immunoSEQ multiplex PCR assay was applied. RNA was extracted from all samples and reverse transcribed into cDNA as template for TCR sequencing. First-strand cDNA was synthesized using SuperScript III with a 2:1 mix of oligo-dT and random hexamers. A synthetic immune receptor repertoire was used to measure amplification bias, and any remaining bias was corrected computationally. Per the original workflow: Raw reads were preprocessed to remove errors, and CDR3 was defined according to IMGT conventions as the region from the conserved cysteine to phenylalanine. To get clonality, Shannon entropy was normalized by log2 of the number of productive unique TCRs and the result was subtracted from 1. Scalp TCRbeta sequences were cross-referenced with sorted blood CD4 and CD8 repertoires so that the CD4 or CD8 identity of scalp clones could be inferred. As stored in TCRdb, this immuneACCESS dataset retains in-frame rearrangements with V and J assigned. A fraction of the clones does not appear; measured against another copy, unresolved V genes explain less than half of the discrepancy, and the remainder lacks a known reason. V, J and clone size are taken as reported in that table, and D and trimming were inferred from the DNA itself. In all, the sample holds about 180,000 clones, and approximately 53% of those were seen once. 10% to 14% of the sample is in the top ten clones.

The paper as a whole reports these results and caveats: Higher clonality and more expanded CD8+ clones were observed in lesional scalp than in normal scalp, particularly in alopecia totalis/universalis, a finding suggestive of antigenic drive. TCR sequences shared between patients were less clear than in mice, possibly partly because of HLA diversity in the patient population. With tofacitinib, both scalp clonality and the number of expanded CD8+ clones among the top 100 scalp clones went down significantly. Resident alphabeta T cells in normal human skin are also sequenced, complicating scalp TCR repertoire analysis, unlike mouse skin dominated by gammadelta T cells. Because the treated cohort was small and had just a single nonresponder, larger studies are needed to establish links between baseline CD8+ expansion and response. During tofacitinib treatment, many expanded lesional clones stuck around in both scalp and blood, and this persistence may partly explain why relapse happens after treatment is stopped.

Sample time point, as interpreted from the label and publication: 24 weeks on oral tofacitinib. This specimen's treatment or condition label, per the study, means: oral pan-JAK inhibitor, 5-10 mg twice daily. Lesional scalp punch biopsies and peripheral blood were collected from alopecia areata patients. After PBMCs were isolated by density centrifugation and stained for CD3, CD4 and CD8, a FACSAria was used to sort CD4+ and CD8+ T cells. Concerning this clone itself: Its antigen is currently not known. Per-base quality was not reported, and no clone a single base away is much larger than it.

The junction shows trimming of 5 bases on V and 5 bases on J, plus 12 bases between the germline ends. Per the germline V gene (reference sequence), LNHDA is the CDR1 and SQIVND is the CDR2. Measured from the cysteine to the phenylalanine, the CDR3 is 13 residues long. Left in the record is the CDR3 DNA by itself, 39 bases read in frame from the first base. The sequence links TRBV19 to TRBJ2-5; 5 matching bases give a weak D call of TRBD2. This TCR derives from a human donor with alopecia areata. The material was CD8+ T cells sorted from blood, obtained at week 24, from a patient treated with tofacitinib. CDR3 region: CASSPTRRETQYF. The base sequence is TGTGCCAGTAGTCCAACGCGGAGGGAGACCCAGTACTTC.